This T cell receptor beta chain emerged from a study of CD8 T cells in ankylosing spondylitis. Broader study findings: Disease-linked clones were found to be CD8+ and relatively rare in peripheral blood. Reportedly, disease-linked clones are significantly enriched in ankylosing spondylitis patients' matched synovial fluid.

Worth noting for this clonotype: Its specificity is unknown. Compared with germline, one end of the junction differs, possibly owing to a read error.

This CDR3 comprises 16 residues. Germline loops: CDR1 MGHDK, CDR2 SYGVNS. TCRdb reanalysed the 5' RACE reads using MiXCR and keeps one entry per CDR3 protein. The top ten clones hold about an eighth of a sample with about 36,000 distinct CDR3 sequences, about 6.3% of them seen once. This receptor was obtained from a male donor with ankylosing spondylitis or in good health (not recorded which). The sequenced sample consisted of blood, either unsorted or a sorted T cell fraction (not recorded which). This chain links TRBV25-1 with TRBJ1-3; maybe TRBD1 (5 bases). CDR3 sequence reads: CVSSVGTTFSGSTIYF. CDR3 coding DNA: TGTGTCAGCAGTGTGGGGACCACCTTCTCTGGAAGCACCATATATTTT.